This TCR beta chain was sequenced in a study of T-cell reconstitution after alpha-beta-depleted transplantation in children. This CDR3 is built from 15 residues. V dropped 0 bases and J dropped 2 bases, with 12 bases sitting between them. Germline V gene lookup returns CDR1 SGHRS and CDR2 YFSETQ. It was with unique molecular identifiers that the TCRbeta library was prepared. Via MiXCR, TCRdb re-called the PCR reads, giving one row per CDR3 protein. Of under 850,000 distinct CDR3 sequences in the sample, roughly 13% are singletons; the top ten hold around 0.79%. J is TRBJ2-7 and V is TRBV5-1; possible D gene TRBD2, 6 bases. Sequencing used PBMCs, obtained before TCRalphabeta/CD19-depleted stem cell transplant. The receptor's source is a girl aged 2 to 9 with congenital amegakaryocytic thrombocytopenia, due to receive a stem cell transplant. The CDR3: CASSLDVGGTYEQYF. The DNA for the CDR3 is TGCGCCAGCAGCTTGGATGTCGGCGGGACCTACGAGCAGTACTTC.